These 15 T cell receptor beta chains originate from one sample sequenced in a study of blood T cell repertoires in COVID-19 (dated by TCRdb to 2020 to 2022). To prepare the library, the immunoSEQ multiplex PCR assay was applied. TCRdb carries this immuneACCESS record with in-frame sequences only. Its versions omit some clonotypes, under half of them owing to an unresolved V gene in the studies checked, with the rest unexplained. Counted in this sample were roughly 300,000 clones; roughly 86% of them appeared once. Roughly 7.1% of the sample lies in the top ten. Sequenced material: peripheral blood. These receptors all stem from a woman aged 45-65 years who had recovered from COVID-19.

The chain uses TRBV3-1 (or the pseudogene TRBV3-2) and TRBJ2-3, with TRBD2 matching 7 bases. Trimming at V came to 4 bases and at J to 5 bases, leaving 3 bases not matched to a gene. The CDR3 is made up of 13 amino acids. Looked up from germline, CDR1 is LGHDT and CDR2 is YNNKEL (reference sequence). CDR3 bases: TGTGCCAGCAGCCTTGCGGGGGAAGATACGCAGTATTTT. Protein sequence: CASSLAGEDTQYF.

This chain joins TRBV27 and TRBJ2-7; D remains ambiguous. Germline loops: CDR1 MNHEY, CDR2 SMNVEV (reference sequence). Trimming pared 5 bases from V and 2 bases from J, leaving 10 bases between. The CDR3 length is 13 residues. In DNA form, the CDR3 reads TGTGCCAGCAGTCTACGGTTGGCCTACGAGCAGTACTTC. As protein: CASSLRLAYEQYF.

V is TRBV12-3 or TRBV12-4 and J is TRBJ1-2; 8 bases align to TRBD1. With V trimmed by 3 bases and J by 9 bases, 3 bases remained unmatched. This CDR3 has 12 amino acids. The CDR3 DNA follows: TGTGCCAGCAGTTTCGGACAGGGAAGCTACACCTTC. Its translation: CASSFGQGSYTF.

This chain joins TRBV5-1 and TRBJ1-1, with D possibly TRBD1 on 6 matching bases. The germline V gene encodes CDR1 SGHRS and CDR2 YFSETQ. The CDR3 is 14 residues long. V lost 4 bases and J lost 2, with 12 bases in between. The CDR3 loop reads CASSRTESNTEAFF. DNA for the CDR3: TGCGCCAGCAGCAGGACAGAAAGTAACACTGAAGCTTTCTTT.

The V gene is TRBV4-3, the J gene TRBJ1-2; D gene uncertain. V lost 0 bases, J lost 3 bases, and 5 bases lay in between. Looked up from germline, CDR1 is LGHNA and CDR2 is YSLEER. The CDR3 loop spans 13 amino acids. CDR3 sequence reads: CASSQDRYYGYTF. CDR3 DNA sequence: TGCGCCAGCAGCCAAGACAGGTACTATGGCTACACCTTC.

The rearrangement uses TRBV16 and TRBJ1-5; no firm D call. The CDR3 totals 14 residues. CDR1 is KGHSY and CDR2 is FQNENV in the germline V gene. The V end was cut by 2 bases, the J end by 1 base, with 6 bases between. The CDR3 reads CASSQGRSNQPQHF. CDR3 bases: TGTGCCAGCAGCCAAGGGAGAAGCAATCAGCCCCAGCATTTT.

The chain couples TRBV7-9 to TRBJ2-3; D is possibly TRBD2 (6 bases). CDR1 and CDR2 (germline): SEHNR, FQNEAQ (reference sequence). Trimming took off 0 bases at V and 1 base at J, with 8 bases between the two ends. The CDR3 is made up of 15 amino acids. The chain's CDR3 is CASSLAAGRTDTQYF. As DNA, the CDR3 is TGTGCCAGCAGCTTAGCTGCGGGGCGCACAGATACGCAGTATTTT.

The chain carries TRBV6-6 and TRBJ1-1; tentatively, D is TRBD1 (6 bases). The CDR3 extends over 14 amino acids. Germline loops: CDR1 MNHNY, CDR2 SVGAGI (reference sequence). Trimming took off 7 bases at V and 1 base at J, with 13 bases between the two ends. CDR3 bases: TGTGCCAGCACCTACGACAGGACGAACACTGAAGCTTTCTTT. This gives the protein CASTYDRTNTEAFF.

This sequence joins TRBV19 and TRBJ2-1, with TRBD1 matching over 11 bases. After removal of 9 bases from V and 6 bases from J, the junction contained 10 bases not matched to a gene. This CDR3 region has 15 residues. From germline, CDR1 is LNHDA and CDR2 SQIVND (reference sequence). CDR3 nucleotides: TGTGCCAGCCGGTTCCGGGACAGGGGGGCCAATGAGCAGTTCTTC. Translating gives CASRFRDRGANEQFF. Full variable domain (rest looked up from reference TRBV19 and TRBJ2-1): DGGITQSPKYLFRKEGQNVTLSCEQNLNHDAMYWYRQDPGQGLRLIYYSQIVNDFQKGDIAEGYSVSREKKESFPLTVTSAQKNPTAFYLCASRFRDRGANEQFFGPGTRLTVL.

J is TRBJ2-3 and V is TRBV5-1, with D maybe TRBD2 (6 bases). V lost 2 bases and J lost 6, with 13 bases in between. This CDR3 has 14 amino acids. Germline assignment: CDR1 SGHRS and CDR2 YFSETQ. The CDR3 coding sequence is TGCGCCAGCAGCTTAATGCGGGGAACCGATACGCAGTATTTT. Protein sequence: CASSLMRGTDTQYF.

The chain joins TRBV6-5 to TRBJ1-4; D remains unclear. V lost 6 bases and J lost 8, with 16 bases in between. The CDR3 covers 14 residues. Germline V gene lookup returns CDR1 MNHEY and CDR2 SVGAGI. The CDR3 DNA is TGTGCCAGCAGCCTGGGTAGCTTCGGCGAAAAACTGTTTTTT. Translating gives CASSLGSFGEKLFF.

The sample holds a few counts of this clone. This chain uses TRBV6-7 with TRBJ2-7; D possibly corresponds to TRBD2 (6 bases). TRBV6-7 is treated as an ORF (open reading frame) with a function not yet certain. The CDR3 is made up of 12 amino acids. The V end lost 2 bases, the J end lost 6 bases, and 8 bases lay between the germline ends. CDR3 nucleotides: TGTGCCAGCAGTTACGGAGGGGTCGAGCAGTACTTC. Translated: CASSYGGVEQYF.

About this clone itself: The sample carries other DNA sequences with the same CDR3. The J gene is TRBJ1-1, the V gene TRBV9; 9 bases align to TRBD1. The CDR3 covers 13 residues. Per germline, CDR1 SGDLS and CDR2 YYNGEE. Germline trimming cut 2 bases from V and 5 bases from J; bases unmatched to any gene: 1. The CDR3 sequence: CASSVGTGTEAFF. Here the CDR3 DNA reads TGTGCCAGCAGCGTTGGGACAGGGACTGAAGCTTTCTTT.

The chain combines TRBV28 with TRBJ2-7; D gene uncertain. The germline V gene encodes CDR1 MDHEN and CDR2 SYDVKM. Deletions cut 5 bases from V and 0 bases from J, with 8 bases between. The CDR3 covers 13 residues. In DNA form, the CDR3 reads TGTGCCAGCAGTCCCGGTCCCTCCTACGAGCAGTACTTC. Encoded protein: CASSPGPSYEQYF.

V gene TRBV15 combines with J gene TRBJ1-2; no firm D call. The ends were cut back, 0 bases at V and 7 bases at J, with 9 bases in the middle. CDR3 length: 13 residues. CDR1 is LNHNV, CDR2 YYDKDF, per germline (reference sequence). The CDR3, as DNA: TGTGCCACCAGCAGAGATCGGTCTGTTGGCTACACCTTC. Its translation: CATSRDRSVGYTF.